Here is one T cell receptor beta chain with its context. Trimming removed 2 bases from V and 8 bases from J; junction bases left unmatched: 6. Germline lookup yields CDR1 MRHNA and CDR2 SNTAGT. The CDR3 contains 15 residues. The record originates from a study of blood T cell repertoires in COVID-19. On the study more broadly: The study drew acute and convalescent COVID-19 samples from the United States, Italy and Spain. T cells, B-cell-depleted T cells, or PBMCs provided the cDNA or gDNA that served as material.

Authors' data handling: For nucleated cells, counts were estimated from reference gene primer amplification. Clones were read by immunoSEQ multiplex PCR, and TCRdb kept only the in-frame ones, dropping some. D and trimming were read from the DNA, whereas the V and J calls and clone size are those reported in that table. The table has over 150,000 clones, roughly four fifths seen once. J is TRBJ1-6 and V is TRBV6-4; 7 positions agree with TRBD1. This TCR derives from a man between 45 and 60 years old who had recovered from COVID-19. Sample: PBMCs or T cells enriched from blood (not recorded which). The CDR3 loop reads CASSDDGQADSPLHF. The DNA of the CDR3 is TGTGCCAGCAGTGACGACGGACAGGCGGATTCACCCCTCCACTTT.